This T cell receptor beta chain is from a study of CD8 T cells in Susac syndrome. Broader study findings: The study recognized that the number of individuals in its TCR sequencing and HLA analysis was relatively small.

In regard to this clonotype: Its antigen remains unidentified.

Germline CDR1 is GTSNPN and CDR2 is SVGIG (reference sequence). CDR3 length equals 17 residues. V lost 0 bases to trimming and J lost 5 bases, with 22 bases between them. Random-hexamer reverse transcription was applied to about 0.45 to 1 ug RNA. The amplification used immunoSEQ multiplex PCR on TCR beta CDR3; it spanned 54 Vbeta and 13 Jbeta. TCRdb re-analysed the immunoSEQ multiplex PCR reads in MiXCR, keeping a single row per CDR3 protein. The repertoire consists of about 140,000 distinct CDR3 sequences, with 85% to 95% occurring once and the leading ten covering 0.11%. The authors sequenced TCR beta from blood CD8+ and CD4+ T cells. FACS was used to enrich TEMRA cells, whereas the CD8+ and CD4+ T cells were obtained by negative isolation.

This receptor was identified in a human donor with multiple sclerosis. V usage is TRBV30 and J usage is TRBJ2-5, with D perhaps assigned TRBD1 or TRBD2 (6 bases each). The sample comprised CD4+ T cells from PBMCs. The CDR3 DNA follows: TGTGCCTGGAGTGTACCTAGTGGTCGTCCCGGGGGCGAGACCCAGTACTTC. It yields the protein CAWSVPSGRPGGETQYF.